This passage covers 19 T cell receptor beta chains from one sample sequenced in a study of blood T cell repertoires in COVID-19. Libraries were prepared by immunoSEQ multiplex PCR; TCRdb keeps only in-frame clonotypes and omits some of them. There are about 280,000 clones in the sample; 88% occur only once, and 9% to 9.5% lies in the top ten. Sample: peripheral blood. These receptors were taken from a man aged 18-30 years with active or convalescent COVID-19.

This clone appeared once. The chain employs TRBV3-1 (or the pseudogene TRBV3-2) and TRBJ1-2; D uncertain. Trimming removed 4 bases from V and 4 bases from J, with 10 bases in between. This CDR3 is built from 13 residues. Germline V gene sequence: CDR1 LGHDT, CDR2 YNNKEL (reference sequence). CDR3 coding DNA: TGTGCCAGCAGCCTGCCGGGAATCTATGGCTACACCTTC. Its protein is CASSLPGIYGYTF.

The chain uses TRBV2 and TRBJ1-4; D is ambiguous. The germline gives CDR1 SNHLY, CDR2 FYNNEI. CDR3 length: 14 amino acids. Between the trimmed V and J ends, which lost 8 bases and 5 bases, there was a span of 15 bases. This CDR3 reads CASFSGVGNEKLFF. CDR3 DNA: TGTGCCAGCTTTTCCGGGGTTGGCAATGAAAAACTGTTTTTT.

The chain employs TRBV5-1 and TRBJ1-2; a possible D gene is TRBD1 (5 bases). CDR3 length: 13 amino acids. Germline V gene sequence: CDR1 SGHRS, CDR2 YFSETQ. V was trimmed by 3 bases and J by 2 bases, leaving 8 bases between them. CDR3 protein: CASSSTENYGYTF. In DNA, the CDR3 is TGCGCCAGCAGCTCGACAGAAAACTATGGCTACACCTTC.

The V call is TRBV11-2, the J call TRBJ1-5; possible D gene TRBD1, 5 bases. Germline V lookup: CDR1 SGHAT, CDR2 FQNNGV. CDR3 length: 14 amino acids. Trimming cost V 4 bases and J 2 bases, with 9 bases left between them. CDR3 sequence: CASSSGLGNQPQHF. The CDR3 nucleotides are TGTGCCAGCAGCTCGGGACTGGGCAATCAGCCCCAGCATTTT. The full variable domain, with the rest looked up from reference TRBV11-2 and TRBJ1-5, is EAGVAQSPRYKIIEKRQSVAFWCNPISGHATLYWYQQILGQGPKLLIQFQNNGVVDDSQLPKDRFSAERLKGVDSTLKIQPAKLEDSAVYLCASSSGLGNQPQHFGDGTRLSIL.

This chain connects TRBV24-1 to TRBJ1-2; 7 positions match TRBD1. Germline values: CDR1 KGHDR, CDR2 SFDVKD. The CDR3 length is 14 residues. The trim removed 4 bases at V and 7 bases at J, leaving 8 bases unmatched. CDR3 in DNA: TGTGCCACCAGTGAGGTACAGGGGCGATCTGGCTACACCTTC. Its translation is CATSEVQGRSGYTF.

This clone was counted a single time. The chain carries TRBV14 and TRBJ1-2; 7 bases align to TRBD1. V shed 4 bases, J shed 6 bases, and the junction held 8 bases outside the gene matches. CDR1 is SGHDN and CDR2 is FVKESK in the germline V gene. The CDR3 sequence is 14 residues long. The CDR3 region is CASSRVDRAHGYTF. Here the CDR3 DNA reads TGTGCCAGCAGCCGGGTAGACAGGGCTCATGGCTACACCTTC.

The chain links TRBV5-6 to TRBJ2-7, with TRBD1 identical over 10 bases. This CDR3 has 15 residues. From germline, CDR1 is SGHDT and CDR2 YYEEEE. V dropped 4 bases and J dropped 9; count of bases not matched to a gene: 13. CDR3 sequence reads: CASSPGGTGALVQYF. The CDR3 nucleotides read TGTGCCAGCAGCCCGGGGGGGACAGGGGCGTTAGTGCAGTACTTC.

This rearrangement joins TRBV19 to TRBJ1-2; 7 positions match TRBD1. The germline V gene has CDR1 LNHDA and CDR2 SQIVND (reference sequence). The J segment lost 4 bases and the V segment lost 9 bases, leaving 8 bases of the junction unmatched. This CDR3 contains 13 residues. CDR3 in amino acids: CASSSDRRYGYTF. CDR3 sequence (DNA): TGTGCCAGCTCCTCGGACAGGCGCTATGGCTACACCTTC. The full variable domain, its missing parts supplied by reference TRBV19 and TRBJ1-2, is DGGITQSPKYLFRKEGQNVTLSCEQNLNHDAMYWYRQDPGQGLRLIYYSQIVNDFQKGDIAEGYSVSREKKESFPLTVTSAQKNPTAFYLCASSSDRRYGYTFGSGTRLTVV.

This clone was seen just once. At the DNA level, this CDR3 is encoded by other sequences in the same sample as well. CDR3 coding DNA: TGTGCCAGCAGCTTAGGAGGGACAGGGGGATACGAGCAGTACTTC. It translates to CASSLGGTGGYEQYF. The chain joins TRBV7-9 to TRBJ2-7, with 11 bases identical to TRBD1. CDR3 length equals 15 residues. In germline, CDR1 is SEHNR, CDR2 FQNEAQ (reference sequence). The V segment lost 1 base and the J segment 4 bases; nucleotides outside the gene matches: 3.

J is TRBJ2-7 and V is TRBV5-1; 8 nucleotides align to TRBD1. Germline trimming cut 5 bases from V and 4 bases from J; bases unmatched to any gene: 8. The CDR3 extends over 14 amino acids. Germline CDR1 and CDR2: SGHRS and YFSETQ. The CDR3 DNA reads TGCGCCAGCAGTATCGCAGGGGGCCGATACGAGCAGTACTTC. Protein: CASSIAGGRYEQYF.

CDR3 nucleotides: TGTGCCAGCAGTGAAGTCTGGGACAGTAGGAACACTGAAGCTTTCTTT. Translation: CASSEVWDSRNTEAFF. The chain has TRBV6-1 and TRBJ1-1; 7 nucleotides align to TRBD1. The CDR3 sequence is 16 residues long. The germline CDR1 and CDR2 sequences are MNHNS and SASEGT. J gave up 1 base and V 1 base, and 6 bases lay outside the gene matches.

The rearrangement links TRBV9 to TRBJ2-7, with a weak D call TRBD2 (6 bases). The germline V and J ends were trimmed by 4 bases and 6 bases, with 23 bases remaining between them. Germline V lookup: CDR1 SGDLS, CDR2 YYNGEE. The CDR3 length is 16 residues. The CDR3: CASSPFASLFGGEQYF. CDR3 coding DNA: TGTGCCAGCAGCCCTTTTGCCAGCCTTTTCGGGGGCGAGCAGTACTTC.

The V and J genes are TRBV4-1 and TRBJ1-6; D perhaps matches TRBD1 (5 bases). The CDR3 totals 15 residues. Trimming took off 2 bases at V and 9 bases at J, with 14 bases between the two ends. Germline CDR1 is MGHRA and CDR2 is YSYEKL. CDR3 loop: CASSQTSGDFSPLHF. CDR3 sequence (DNA): TGCGCCAGCAGCCAAACTTCGGGGGACTTTTCACCCCTCCACTTT.

This clone appeared a single time. This chain connects TRBV10-1 to TRBJ1-1; D is uncertain. V was clipped by 0 bases and J by 1 base, with 6 bases between them. Germline lookup yields CDR1 WNHNN and CDR2 SYGVQD (reference sequence). This CDR3 contains 14 residues. The DNA for the CDR3 is TGCGCCAGCAGTGAGTCACCAGGGAACACTGAAGCTTTCTTT. This encodes CASSESPGNTEAFF.

This chain connects TRBV2 to TRBJ1-6, with a tentative D call TRBD1 (5 bases). V lost 8 bases, J lost 10 bases, and 18 bases lay in between. This CDR3 has 14 amino acids. In germline, CDR1 is SNHLY, CDR2 FYNNEI. CDR3 nucleotides: TGTGCCAGCCGTGCAGCGGGGGGTTACTCACCCCTCCACTTT. This sequence encodes CASRAAGGYSPLHF. Complete variable domain (other parts from reference TRBV2 and TRBJ1-6): EPEVTQTPSHQVTQMGQEVILRCVPISNHLYFYWYRQILGQKVEFLVSFYNNEISEKSEIFDDQFSVERPDGSNFTLKIRSTKLEDSAMYFCASRAAGGYSPLHFGNGTRLTVT.

The chain joins TRBV12-3 or TRBV12-4 to TRBJ1-1; D not resolved. With 8 bases removed from V and 0 bases from J, the gap between germline ends came to 7 bases. CDR3 length: 12 amino acids. The CDR3 DNA is TGTGCCAGCCTGGGCATGAACACTGAAGCTTTCTTT. This translates into CASLGMNTEAFF.

V is TRBV15 and J is TRBJ1-4; D remains unclear. This CDR3 spans 14 amino acids. The germline CDR1 and CDR2 sequences are LNHNV and YYDKDF (reference sequence). Trimming left V 1 base short and J 14 bases short, with 17 bases between. The CDR3 DNA reads as TGTGCCACCAGCAGAGCCTTGGAGGCTCAAAGTCTGTTTTTT. Translation gives CATSRALEAQSLFF.

J is TRBJ2-2 and V is TRBV3-1 (or the pseudogene TRBV3-2), with a tentative D call TRBD1 (5 bases). Trimming stripped 3 bases from V and 6 bases from J, with 14 bases between. This CDR3 contains 15 residues. Germline V gives CDR1 LGHDT, CDR2 YNNKEL (reference sequence). The CDR3 bases are TGTGCCAGCAGCCAGGGGCTTGTGACCTCCGGGGAGCTGTTTTTT. Translation: CASSQGLVTSGELFF.

This chain uses TRBV11-2 with TRBJ2-7; 10 bases are a match to TRBD1. Per germline, CDR1 SGHAT and CDR2 FQNNGV. The CDR3 spans 15 residues. Trimming took 5 bases from V and 3 from J; bases not matched to a gene: 7. The CDR3 is CASSVGTGASYEQYF. CDR3 nucleotides: TGTGCCAGCAGCGTCGGGACAGGGGCTAGCTACGAGCAGTACTTC.